The rows below give T cell receptor beta chains drawn from one sample of a study of cytomegalovirus exposure and HLA in healthy donors. TCRdb's copy holds only in-frame clones and misses some; the assay was immunoSEQ multiplex PCR. Of about 130,000 clones detected, approximately 17% appear once; the ten largest clones hold approximately 2.6%. Sample: PBMCs. The receptors derive from a female donor in good health and CMV-seropositive. CDR3s include the opening cysteine and the closing phenylalanine or tryptophan. D genes are given only for firm matches. The listing skips clone size in some rows; elsewhere it reads once, few, many or a size class.

J: TRBJ1-5
V: TRBV7-9
size: NA
D: TRBD1
CDR3: CASSGQVSNQPQHF
DNA: TGTGCCAGCAGCGGACAGGTTAGCAATCAGCCCCAGCATTTT

J: TRBJ1-6
V: TRBV4-2
size: NA
D: TRBD1
CDR3: CASSQGTVNSPLHF
DNA: TGTGCCAGCAGCCAGGGGACAGTTAATTCACCCCTCCACTTT

J: TRBJ1-2
V: TRBV29-1
size: few
D: NA
CDR3: CSGRGAYGYTF
DNA: TGCAGCGGGAGGGGAGCCTATGGCTACACCTTC

J: TRBJ1-5
V: TRBV28
size: few
D: TRBD1
CDR3: CASSSLGQLYSNNQPQHF
DNA: TGTGCCAGCAGTTCATTGGGACAGCTTTATTCAAACAATCAGCCCCAGCATTTT

J: TRBJ2-2
V: TRBV10-3
size: NA
D: TRBD2
CDR3: CASRPGGTNTGELFF
DNA: TGTGCCAGCAGACCGGGGGGGACGAACACCGGGGAGCTGTTTTTT

J: TRBJ2-1
V: TRBV5-1
size: few
D: NA
CDR3: CASSLVRGNEQFF
DNA: TGCGCCAGCAGCTTGGTACGGGGGAATGAGCAGTTCTTC

J: TRBJ2-7
V: TRBV27
size: few
D: NA
CDR3: CASSSIRGAYEQYF
DNA: TGTGCCAGCAGTTCGATCAGAGGTGCCTACGAGCAGTACTTC

J: TRBJ2-7
V: TRBV27
size: NA
D: NA
CDR3: CASREQASSSYEQYF
DNA: TGTGCCAGCAGGGAACAGGCGTCATCCTCCTACGAGCAGTACTTC

J: TRBJ2-7
V: TRBV4-1
size: NA
D: NA
CDR3: CASSQDDREYYEQYF
DNA: TGCGCCAGCAGCCAAGATGACCGGGAGTACTACGAGCAGTACTTC

J: TRBJ2-1
V: TRBV13
size: NA
D: TRBD2
CDR3: CASRPGLAFGEQFF
DNA: TGTGCCAGCCGACCTGGACTAGCTTTTGGTGAGCAGTTCTTC

J: TRBJ2-1
V: TRBV4-3
size: NA
D: TRBD2
CDR3: CASSHLLAGYNEQFF
DNA: TGCGCCAGCAGCCACCTCCTAGCGGGGTACAATGAGCAGTTCTTC

J: TRBJ2-7
V: TRBV28
size: NA
D: NA
CDR3: CASSLQGSYEQYF
DNA: TGTGCCAGCAGTTTGCAGGGGTCCTACGAGCAGTACTTC

J: TRBJ2-3
V: TRBV6-5
size: few
D: NA
CDR3: CASSYSTGASTDTQYF
DNA: TGTGCCAGCAGTTACTCGACTGGGGCGAGCACAGATACGCAGTATTTT

J: TRBJ2-2
V: TRBV28
size: NA
D: NA
CDR3: CASSRQVNTGELFF
DNA: TGTGCCAGCAGTCGGCAGGTGAACACCGGGGAGCTGTTTTTT

J: TRBJ1-1
V: TRBV18
size: NA
D: NA
CDR3: CASSPQHAANTEAFF
DNA: TGTGCCAGCTCACCACAACACGCCGCGAACACTGAAGCTTTCTTT

J: TRBJ2-7
V: TRBV15
size: few
D: NA
CDR3: CATGQGTSAYEQYF
DNA: TGTGCCACCGGACAAGGGACTTCAGCCTACGAGCAGTACTTC

J: TRBJ2-4
V: TRBV4-2
size: NA
D: TRBD2
CDR3: CASSHLQAGVRIHIQYF
DNA: TGTGCCAGCAGCCACTTACAAGCGGGAGTCAGGATACACATTCAGTACTTC

J: TRBJ2-1
V: TRBV6-4
size: NA
D: NA
CDR3: CASSDSPGGLNEQFF
DNA: TGTGCCAGCAGTGACTCGCCGGGGGGCCTAAATGAGCAGTTCTTC

J: TRBJ2-7
V: TRBV5-1
size: NA
D: NA
CDR3: CASSLPGVNEQYF
DNA: TGCGCCAGCAGCTTGCCGGGGGTGAACGAGCAGTACTTC

J: TRBJ1-5
V: TRBV4-1
size: NA
D: NA
CDR3: CASSPGQFLPQHF
DNA: TGCGCCAGCAGCCCGGGACAATTCCTCCCCCAGCATTTT

J: TRBJ2-6
V: TRBV15
size: once
D: NA
CDR3: CATSRDRTVSGANVLTF
DNA: TGTGCCACCAGCAGAGACCGGACAGTCTCTGGGGCCAACGTCCTGACTTTC

J: TRBJ2-5
V: TRBV4-1
size: NA
D: TRBD2
CDR3: CASSQDGTSRETQYF
DNA: TGCGCCAGCAGCCAAGATGGGACTAGCAGGGAGACCCAGTACTTC

J: TRBJ2-5
V: TRBV5-8
size: NA
D: NA
CDR3: CAGSQNSRETQYF
DNA: TGTGCCGGCAGCCAAAATAGCCGAGAGACCCAGTACTTC

J: TRBJ2-1
V: TRBV4-3
size: few
D: NA
CDR3: CASSQEWLYNEQFF
DNA: TGCGCCAGCAGCCAAGAATGGCTCTACAATGAGCAGTTCTTC

J: TRBJ2-5
V: TRBV6-1
size: NA
D: TRBD1
CDR3: CASSGTGSVETQYF
DNA: TGTGCCAGCAGTGGGACAGGGAGCGTCGAGACCCAGTACTTC

J: TRBJ1-1
V: TRBV5-4
size: NA
D: TRBD1
CDR3: CASSYGQGRDTEAFF
DNA: TGTGCCAGCAGCTATGGACAGGGGAGAGACACTGAAGCTTTCTTT

J: TRBJ2-7
V: TRBV7-6
size: NA
D: NA
CDR3: CASSPNRNYEQYF
DNA: TGTGCCAGCAGCCCCAATAGAAACTACGAGCAGTACTTC

J: TRBJ2-1
V: TRBV7-3
size: NA
D: TRBD2
CDR3: CASSLTGLAGGTNEQFF
DNA: TGTGCCAGCAGCTTAACGGGACTAGCGGGAGGGACCAATGAGCAGTTCTTC

J: TRBJ2-6
V: TRBV4-3
size: NA
D: NA
CDR3: CASRTGASGANVLTF
DNA: TGCGCCAGCAGGACAGGAGCCTCTGGGGCCAACGTCCTGACTTTC

J: TRBJ2-7
V: TRBV29-1
size: NA
D: TRBD1
CDR3: CSVCRDRGPYEQYF
DNA: TGCAGCGTTTGCCGGGACAGGGGACCCTACGAGCAGTACTTC

J: TRBJ1-6
V: TRBV7-2
size: NA
D: NA
CDR3: CASSLIYSPLHF
DNA: TGTGCCAGCAGCTTAATCTATTCACCCCTCCACTTT

J: TRBJ1-4
V: TRBV4-2
size: few
D: TRBD1
CDR3: CASSRPQGENEKLFF
DNA: TGTGCCAGCAGCCGCCCCCAGGGGGAGAATGAAAAACTGTTTTTT

J: TRBJ2-5
V: TRBV28
size: few
D: TRBD2
CDR3: CASSPGTSMRETQYF
DNA: TGTGCCAGCAGTCCAGGGACTAGCATGAGGGAGACCCAGTACTTC

J: TRBJ1-4
V: TRBV25-1
size: few
D: TRBD1
CDR3: CASSATTGEGWEKLFF
DNA: TGTGCCAGCAGTGCAACGACAGGGGAAGGTTGGGAAAAACTGTTTTTT

J: TRBJ1-2
V: TRBV12-5
size: NA
D: TRBD1
CDR3: CASGFYALDRVRNYGYTF
DNA: TGTGCTAGTGGTTTCTACGCACTAGACAGGGTGCGTAACTATGGCTACACCTTC